This T cell receptor beta chain is drawn from a study of type 1 regulatory T cells. Looking at the study overall: T-allo10 is a Tr1-enriched, alloantigen-specific CD4 T cell product made in vitro.

General study findings and limits: Type 1 regulatory T cells had a more restricted TCR repertoire than non-type 1 regulatory T cells.

Germline V gene sequence: CDR1 SNHLY, CDR2 FYNNEI. There are 14 residues in the CDR3. V was trimmed by 4 bases and J by 10 bases, leaving 17 bases between them. With respect to this clonotype: The antigen is unknown.

MiXCR, applied by TCRdb to the reads, yields one record per CDR3 protein. The table records tens of thousands of distinct CDR3 sequences, over 9% of them present only once. This chain connects TRBV2 to TRBJ2-1; the D gene could be TRBD1 or TRBD2 (6 bases each). This receptor was taken from a human donor in good health. Sequencing was performed on cultured non-Tr1 T cells, either the whole culture or a sorted T cell fraction (not recorded which). CDR3 DNA: TGTGCCAGCAGTGCCGGGGGCCACTTCGGAGAGCAGTTCTTC. Amino acid sequence: CASSAGGHFGEQFF. Supplemented by reference TRBV2 and TRBJ2-1, the full variable domain reads EPEVTQTPSHQVTQMGQEVILRCVPISNHLYFYWYRQILGQKVEFLVSFYNNEISEKSEIFDDQFSVERPDGSNFTLKIRSTKLEDSAMYFCASSAGGHFGEQFFGPGTRLTVL.